This is a list of T cell receptor beta chains from one sample in a study of T cell responses to AZD1222 COVID-19 vaccine. The table came from immunoSEQ multiplex PCR; TCRdb's copy has only in-frame clones and leaves some out. Of more than 140,000 clones listed, around 90% were seen once; the top ten hold under 3.5%. This sample comprised peripheral blood, obtained on day 0 of AZD1222 vaccination. All receptors derive from an adult in good health. Each CDR3 is given with its conserved first and last residue. A D gene is named only where the DNA matches it firmly. Expanded clones get a size class; other rows say once, few or many, or leave the size out.

v_gene,abundance,d_gene,j_gene,CDR3aa,CDR3nt
TRBV7-4,-,-,TRBJ2-7,CASSPGTPKGFYEQYF,TGTGCCAGCAGCCCAGGGACGCCAAAGGGGTTCTACGAGCAGTACTTC
TRBV9,-,-,TRBJ1-3,CASSVVEGWKYF,TGTGCCAGCAGCGTAGTGGAGGGATGGAAATATTTT
TRBV6-5,-,-,TRBJ2-3,CASSYRGGTDTQYF,TGTGCCAGCAGTTACCGAGGGGGGACAGATACGCAGTATTTT
TRBV5-6,medium-sized,-,TRBJ1-2,CASTRQGSHYGYTF,TGTGCCAGCACCCGACAAGGGTCACACTATGGCTACACCTTC
TRBV3-1/TRBV3-2,-,-,TRBJ1-2,CASSQDLLPRRYGYTF,TGTGCCAGCAGCCAAGACCTTCTCCCCCGACGCTATGGCTACACCTTC
TRBV28,-,-,TRBJ2-3,CASSFSTGTDTQYF,TGTGCCAGCAGTTTTAGTACCGGCACAGATACGCAGTATTTT
TRBV9,-,-,TRBJ1-4,CASSGGPRGADEKLFF,TGTGCCAGCAGCGGGGGACCCCGAGGGGCGGATGAAAAACTGTTTTTT
TRBV7-7,-,-,TRBJ2-7,CASSLAAGGAYEQYF,TGTGCTAGCAGCTTAGCGGCAGGGGGAGCCTACGAGCAGTACTTC
TRBV7-3,many,-,TRBJ2-7,CASSLSAWGGEQYF,TGTGCCAGCAGCTTATCTGCCTGGGGCGGAGAGCAGTACTTC
TRBV6-5,-,-,TRBJ1-2,CASRREMTANYGYTF,TGTGCCAGCAGGCGCGAGATGACAGCCAACTATGGCTACACCTTC
TRBV5-6,-,TRBD1,TRBJ1-2,CASSSPRGTGGAVNYGYTF,TGTGCCAGCAGCTCCCCGAGGGGGACAGGGGGCGCAGTGAACTATGGCTACACCTTC
TRBV27,-,-,TRBJ1-4,CASSLERVGAPNEKLFF,TGTGCCAGCAGTTTAGAACGGGTGGGGGCGCCTAATGAAAAACTGTTTTTT
TRBV27,once,-,TRBJ2-3,CASRGTRAITDTQYF,TGTGCCAGCAGAGGGACTCGAGCTATCACAGATACGCAGTATTTT
TRBV12-3/TRBV12-4,-,-,TRBJ1-2,CASSFSLSYGYTF,TGTGCCAGCAGTTTCAGCTTGTCCTATGGCTACACCTTC
TRBV27,-,TRBD2,TRBJ2-7,CASSRTGTSGSYEQYF,TGTGCCAGCAGTAGAACCGGGACTAGCGGGAGTTACGAGCAGTACTTC
TRBV9,-,TRBD2,TRBJ2-1,CASSVEGSGSGNEQFF,TGTGCCAGCAGCGTAGAGGGAAGCGGGAGCGGCAATGAGCAGTTCTTC
TRBV4-3,-,-,TRBJ1-2,CASSQRTGFYGYTF,TGCGCCAGCAGCCAGAGGACCGGATTCTATGGCTACACCTTC
TRBV19,-,TRBD1,TRBJ1-1,CASSTGQGKMNTEAFF,TGTGCCAGTAGTACCGGACAGGGGAAGATGAACACTGAAGCTTTCTTT
TRBV5-6,-,-,TRBJ1-2,CASRPVGEGSYGYTF,TGTGCCAGCAGGCCCGTCGGGGAGGGTTCCTACGGCTACACCTTC
TRBV19,-,TRBD2,TRBJ2-1,CASSSDNIGGGEQFF,TGTGCCAGTAGTAGTGATAACATCGGGGGAGGGGAGCAGTTCTTC
TRBV6-2/TRBV6-3,-,TRBD2,TRBJ2-3,CASSYRIPSGGRDTQYF,TGTGCCAGCAGTTACCGCATCCCTAGCGGGGGAAGAGATACGCAGTATTTT
TRBV6-2/TRBV6-3,-,TRBD2,TRBJ2-5,CASSLGEGLSQYF,TGTGCCAGCAGCCTCGGGGAGGGGCTGTCCCAGTACTTC